This paragraph covers one T cell receptor beta chain sequence. Its antigen is currently unknown. The CDR3 is 15 residues long. Per germline, CDR1 DFQATT and CDR2 SNEGSKA (reference sequence). Trimming took 0 bases from V and 0 from J, leaving 10 bases between them. The data originate from a study of T-cell memory formation after mild COVID-19. Regarding the study as a whole: Clones shrinking between day 15 and 85 showed a balanced CD4/CD8 split, and those that grew later tilted toward CD4+.

TCRdb re-derived calls from the 5' RACE reads in MiXCR, one entry per CDR3 protein. The sample lists about 430,000 distinct CDR3 sequences; more than 20% were seen once. The TCR comes from an adult woman who had mild COVID-19 (a few samples of this study predate the infection). Cell type and time point are not known. The J gene is TRBJ2-3, the V gene TRBV20-1; possible D gene TRBD2, 6 bases. Material for sequencing was PBMCs or a T cell subset sorted from them (not recorded which). As DNA, the CDR3 is TGCAGTGCTAGAGATTCCAGCGGGAGCACAGATACGCAGTATTTT. Translated, it gives CSARDSSGSTDTQYF.